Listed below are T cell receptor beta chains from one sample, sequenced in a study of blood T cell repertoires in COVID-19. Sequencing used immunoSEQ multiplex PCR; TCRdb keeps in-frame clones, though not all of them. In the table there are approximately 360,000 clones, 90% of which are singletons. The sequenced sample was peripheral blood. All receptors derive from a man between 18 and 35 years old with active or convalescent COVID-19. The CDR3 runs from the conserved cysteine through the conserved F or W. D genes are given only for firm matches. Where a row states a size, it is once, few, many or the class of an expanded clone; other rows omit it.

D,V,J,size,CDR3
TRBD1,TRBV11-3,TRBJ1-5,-,CASSWRTGRNQPQHF
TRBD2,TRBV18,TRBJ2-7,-,CASSASGSYEQYF
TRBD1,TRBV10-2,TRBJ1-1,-,CASRGQGTTEAFF
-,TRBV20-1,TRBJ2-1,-,CSARQNEQFF
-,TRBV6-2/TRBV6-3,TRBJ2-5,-,CASSFGWQETQYF
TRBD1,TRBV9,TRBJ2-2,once,CASSGPRDRGLSTGELFF
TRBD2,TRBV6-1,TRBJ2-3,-,CASSESILAGVSSTDTQYF
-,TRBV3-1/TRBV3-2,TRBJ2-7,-,CASSQANAYEQYF
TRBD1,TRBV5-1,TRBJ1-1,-,CASRIGGVETEAFF
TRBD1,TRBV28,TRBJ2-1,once,CASLSLQGETYNEQFF
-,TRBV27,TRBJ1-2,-,CASSRLGQYGYTF
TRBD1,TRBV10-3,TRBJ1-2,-,CAISETGATNYGYTF
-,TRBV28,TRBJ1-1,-,CASSSLLGKEGFF
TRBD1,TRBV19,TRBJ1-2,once,CASSKLGPATGGDYGYTF
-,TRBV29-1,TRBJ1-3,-,CSVEDQRSGGNTIYF
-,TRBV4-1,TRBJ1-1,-,CASSQGGKGTEAFF
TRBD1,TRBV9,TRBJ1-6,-,CASSHRPDRAGNSPLHF
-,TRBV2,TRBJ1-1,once,CASSLRTDTEAFF
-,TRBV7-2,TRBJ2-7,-,CASSPLPGSSYEQYF
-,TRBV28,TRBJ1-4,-,CASTLPDTEKLFF
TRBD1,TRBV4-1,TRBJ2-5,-,CASSQEAGTVTETQYF
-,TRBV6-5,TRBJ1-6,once,CASSRERSPLHF
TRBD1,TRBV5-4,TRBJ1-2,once,CASSLGTGRPGYTF
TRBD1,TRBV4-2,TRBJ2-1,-,CASSREAGTGGYNEQFF
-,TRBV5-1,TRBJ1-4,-,CASSLDPGTNEKLFF
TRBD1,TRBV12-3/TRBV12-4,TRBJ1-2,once,CASSYGQGGGYTF
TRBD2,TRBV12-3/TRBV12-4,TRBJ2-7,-,CASSPGGGEQYF
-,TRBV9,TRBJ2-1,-,CASSVETGSTYNEQFF
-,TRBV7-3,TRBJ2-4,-,CASSLGGAAKNIQYF
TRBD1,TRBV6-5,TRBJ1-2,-,CATLRQGNYGYTF
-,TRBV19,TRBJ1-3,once,CASRKQGADTIYF